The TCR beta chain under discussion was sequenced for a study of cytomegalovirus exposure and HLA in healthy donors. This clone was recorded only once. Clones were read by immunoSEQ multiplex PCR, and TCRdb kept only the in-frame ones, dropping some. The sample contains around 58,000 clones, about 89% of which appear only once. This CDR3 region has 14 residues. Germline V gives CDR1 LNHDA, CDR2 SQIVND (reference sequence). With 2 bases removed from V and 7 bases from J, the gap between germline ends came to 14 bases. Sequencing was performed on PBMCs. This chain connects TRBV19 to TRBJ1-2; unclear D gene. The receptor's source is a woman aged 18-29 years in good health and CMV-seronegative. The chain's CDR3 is CASSITWEGAGYTF. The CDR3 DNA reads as TGTGCCAGTAGTATAACCTGGGAGGGTGCTGGCTACACCTTC. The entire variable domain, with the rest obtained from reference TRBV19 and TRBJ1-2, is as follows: DGGITQSPKYLFRKEGQNVTLSCEQNLNHDAMYWYRQDPGQGLRLIYYSQIVNDFQKGDIAEGYSVSREKKESFPLTVTSAQKNPTAFYLCASSITWEGAGYTFGSGTRLTVV.